The entry below describes one T cell receptor beta chain. The target antigen is unknown. Only in-frame clones appear in the TCRdb table, and some are missing; sequencing was by immunoSEQ multiplex PCR. Here the sample spans some 2,100,000 clones, more than 85% being singletons. The sample originates from a study of shared clonotypes between healthy human individuals. Study-wide results and limits: Few donors restricted represented genetic and exposure-history diversity. For naive CD4 cells, roughly 4.6% of clonotypes were shared across a handful of donors.

The naive CD8 subset, CD45RO-negative cells positively selected for CCR7, excluded terminally differentiated effector memory CD45RA+ cells. This TCR was recovered from a man aged 18 to 30 in good health. Some clones in this sample may be carry-over from other donors' samples. Material for sequencing was naive CD8+ T cells from PBMCs.

The CDR3 DNA sequence: TGTGCCAGCGGGGTAGGGGCCCGCACAGATACGCAGTATTTT. It yields the protein CASGVGARTDTQYF. V usage is TRBV6-5 and J usage is TRBJ2-3, with D perhaps matching TRBD1 (5 bases). Looked up from germline, CDR1 is MNHEY and CDR2 is SVGAGI. The CDR3 has 14 residues. The V gene lost 8 bases and the J gene lost 1 base, with 13 bases spanning the gap.